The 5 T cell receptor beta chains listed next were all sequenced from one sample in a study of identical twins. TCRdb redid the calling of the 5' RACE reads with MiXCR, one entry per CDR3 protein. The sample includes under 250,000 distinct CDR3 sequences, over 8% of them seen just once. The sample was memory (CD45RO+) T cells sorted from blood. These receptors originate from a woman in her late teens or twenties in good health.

The CDR3 region is CASSQDPQTDTQYF. In DNA, the CDR3 is TGCGCCAGCAGCCAAGATCCCCAGACAGATACGCAGTATTTT. The rearrangement uses TRBV4-3 and TRBJ2-3; no firm D call. Germline V gene data show CDR1 as LGHNA and CDR2 as YSLEER. This CDR3 contains 14 residues. Trimming cost V 0 bases and J 3 bases, with 7 bases left between them.

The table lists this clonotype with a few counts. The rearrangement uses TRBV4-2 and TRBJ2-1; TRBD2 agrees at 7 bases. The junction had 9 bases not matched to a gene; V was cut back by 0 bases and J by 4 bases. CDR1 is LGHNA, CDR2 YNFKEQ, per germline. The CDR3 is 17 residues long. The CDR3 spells CASSQEAAGDRYNEQFF. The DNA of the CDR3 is TGTGCCAGCAGCCAAGAGGCGGCGGGAGACCGATACAATGAGCAGTTCTTC.

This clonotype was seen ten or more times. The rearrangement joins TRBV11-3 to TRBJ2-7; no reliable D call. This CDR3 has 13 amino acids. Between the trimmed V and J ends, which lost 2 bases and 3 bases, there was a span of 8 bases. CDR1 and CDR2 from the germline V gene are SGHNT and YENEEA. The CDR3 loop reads CASSLNVGYEQYF. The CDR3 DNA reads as TGTGCCAGCAGCTTAAATGTTGGCTACGAGCAGTACTTC.

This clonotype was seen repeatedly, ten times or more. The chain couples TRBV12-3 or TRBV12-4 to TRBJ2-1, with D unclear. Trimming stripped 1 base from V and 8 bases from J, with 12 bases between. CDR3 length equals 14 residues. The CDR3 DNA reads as TGTGCCAGCAGTTTAGACGGACCCCTAGATGAGCAGTTCTTC. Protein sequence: CASSLDGPLDEQFF.

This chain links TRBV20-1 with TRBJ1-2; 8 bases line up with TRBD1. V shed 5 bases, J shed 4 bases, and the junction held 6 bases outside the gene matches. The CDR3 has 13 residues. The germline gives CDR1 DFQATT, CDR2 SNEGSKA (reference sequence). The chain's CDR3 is CSARTGPRYGYTF. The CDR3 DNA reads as TGCAGTGCTCGGACAGGGCCACGCTATGGCTACACCTTC.